The 21 T cell receptor beta chains presented below share a single source sample, sequenced in a study of T cell responses to AZD1222 COVID-19 vaccine. Using immunoSEQ multiplex PCR, the repertoire was profiled, and TCRdb retains in-frame clones only, with some absent. There are 95,000 to 150,000 clones in the sample; 85% to 90% occur only once, and about 3.1% lies in the top ten. The sequences come from peripheral blood, collected on day 0 of AZD1222 vaccination. Every receptor here comes from an adult in good health.

The rearrangement joins TRBV15 to TRBJ1-5; the D is unclear. CDR3 length: 16 residues. Germline CDR1 LNHNV, CDR2 YYDKDF (reference sequence). Trimming removed 0 bases from V and 1 base from J, with 10 bases in between. The CDR3 spells CATSRDRVGSNQPQHF. Written as DNA, the CDR3 is TGTGCCACCAGCAGAGATCGGGTGGGAAGCAATCAGCCCCAGCATTTT.

Concerning this clone: At one end the junction does not follow the germline gene, possibly because of a read error. The chain employs TRBV29-1 and TRBJ2-7; possible D gene TRBD2, 6 bases. The CDR3 extends over 14 amino acids. Germline lookup yields CDR1 SQVTM and CDR2 ANQGSEA. This CDR3 reads CSVGGGTPSSEQYF. CDR3 coding DNA: TGCAGCGTTGGAGGAGGGACCCCTTCCTCCGAGCAGTACTTC.

A single count supports this clone. The chain employs TRBV5-1 and TRBJ2-2; D not certain. CDR3 length: 13 residues. The V gene lost 2 bases and the J gene lost 3 bases, with 5 bases spanning the gap. Looked up from germline, CDR1 is SGHRS and CDR2 is YFSETQ. CDR3 residues: CASSFIDTGELFF. As DNA, the CDR3 is TGCGCCAGCAGCTTTATAGACACCGGGGAGCTGTTTTTT.

The gene calls are TRBV7-8 and TRBJ1-5; D might be TRBD1 (5 bases). The germline V gene has CDR1 SGHVS and CDR2 FQNEAQ. The CDR3 is 15 amino acids. The germline V and J ends were trimmed by 0 bases and 7 bases, with 13 bases remaining between them. The CDR3, as DNA: TGTGCCAGCAGCTTAGCGGGGGAAGGAGACCAGCCCCAGCATTTT. Protein: CASSLAGEGDQPQHF. The full variable domain, in which reference TRBV7-8 and TRBJ1-5 provide the parts outside the CDR3, is GAGVSQSPRYKVAKRGQDVALRCDPISGHVSLFWYQQALGQGPEFLTYFQNEAQLDKSGLPSDRFFAERPEGSVSTLKIQRTQQEDSAVYLCASSLAGEGDQPQHFGDGTRLSIL.

The chain has TRBV27 and TRBJ1-6; 7 bases are shared with TRBD1. The CDR3 is 16 residues long. The germline CDR1 and CDR2 sequences are MNHEY and SMNVEV (reference sequence). Trimming at V came to 6 bases and at J to 9 bases, leaving 14 bases not matched to a gene. CDR3 nucleotide sequence: TGTGCCAGCAGGGGATTCACAGGGGCGCGGGGTTCACCCCTCCACTTT. Residues: CASRGFTGARGSPLHF.

The chain is built from TRBV28 and TRBJ1-1; D is perhaps TRBD1 (5 bases). Trimming removed 6 bases at V and 6 bases at J, with 14 bases between. From germline, CDR1 is MDHEN and CDR2 SYDVKM. This CDR3 has 13 residues. CDR3 DNA sequence: TGTGCCAGCAGGATTTCCCTACAGGCTGAAGCTTTCTTT. This codes for CASRISLQAEAFF.

The genes are TRBV5-6 and TRBJ1-2; weak D call: TRBD1 (5 bases). The CDR3 has 14 amino acids. Per the germline V gene, CDR1 is SGHDT and CDR2 is YYEEEE. Between the trimmed V and J ends, which lost 0 bases and 4 bases, there was a span of 10 bases. CDR3 nucleotides: TGTGCCAGCAGCTTGGATCAGGGCCCCTATGGCTACACCTTC. Protein sequence: CASSLDQGPYGYTF.

The rearrangement links TRBV28 to TRBJ1-2, with 8 bases identical to TRBD1. The trim removed 3 bases at V and 8 bases at J, leaving 11 bases unmatched. Looked up from germline, CDR1 is MDHEN and CDR2 is SYDVKM. The CDR3 runs 15 residues. CDR3 coding DNA: TGTGCCAGCAGTTTTTGGCCGATCAGGGGGCAGGGCTACACCTTC. Its protein is CASSFWPIRGQGYTF.

This chain connects TRBV28 to TRBJ2-7, with TRBD1 identical over 10 bases. Trimming cost V 0 bases and J 3 bases; bases outside gene matches: 5. Germline V gene data show CDR1 as MDHEN and CDR2 as SYDVKM. This CDR3 has 16 amino acids. Here the CDR3 reads CASSLWRTGGVYEQYF. The CDR3 bases are TGTGCCAGCAGTTTATGGCGGACAGGGGGTGTCTACGAGCAGTACTTC.

The genes are TRBV7-2 and TRBJ1-4, with 8 nucleotides matching TRBD1. The CDR3 runs to 15 residues. CDR1 and CDR2 from the germline V gene are SGHTA and FQGNSA. The junction had 8 bases not matched to a gene; V was cut back by 3 bases and J by 8 bases. CDR3 coding DNA: TGTGCCAGCAGCTTCCAGACAGGGGCGCAAGAAAAACTGTTTTTT. This codes for CASSFQTGAQEKLFF.

J is TRBJ1-5 and V is TRBV2, with D tentatively TRBD1 (5 bases). The V gene's germline CDR1 is SNHLY and CDR2 FYNNEI. The CDR3 extends over 14 amino acids. V lost 2 bases and J 8 bases, leaving 13 bases between the germline ends. This CDR3 reads CASSESGQLEPQHF. The CDR3 bases are TGTGCCAGCAGTGAATCGGGGCAGTTGGAGCCCCAGCATTTT.

The chain carries TRBV5-1 and TRBJ2-7; 9 nucleotides match TRBD1. CDR1 is SGHRS, CDR2 YFSETQ, per germline. The CDR3 has 14 amino acids. Germline trimming cut 0 bases from V and 5 bases from J; bases unmatched to any gene: 3. The CDR3 nucleotides are TGCGCCAGCAGCTTGGTGGGGACAGGGCACGAGCAGTACTTC. Protein product: CASSLVGTGHEQYF.

The chain recombines TRBV6-5 with TRBJ1-1; no reliable D call. The V end lost 3 bases, the J end lost 0 bases, and 8 bases lay between the germline ends. This CDR3 comprises 14 residues. Germline lookup yields CDR1 MNHEY and CDR2 SVGAGI. The CDR3 region has the DNA TGTGCCAGCAGTTATCTGGGCGTGAACACTGAAGCTTTCTTT. It translates to CASSYLGVNTEAFF.

The rearrangement uses TRBV30 and TRBJ1-1, with D possibly matching TRBD1 (6 bases). This CDR3 comprises 12 residues. Germline V lookup: CDR1 GTSNPN, CDR2 SVGIG (reference sequence). The ends were cut back, 5 bases at V and 5 bases at J, with 12 bases in the middle. CDR3 DNA: TGTGCCTGGCGGGGGGCGAGGACTGAAGCTTTCTTT. Translation gives CAWRGARTEAFF.

This sequence joins TRBV7-2 and TRBJ2-1, with 15 bases matching TRBD2. Per germline, CDR1 SGHTA and CDR2 FQGNSA. This CDR3 spans 18 amino acids. V dropped 5 bases and J dropped 8; count of bases not matched to a gene: 13. This chain's CDR3 is CASSPMGWTSGGADEQFF. The CDR3 bases are TGTGCCAGCAGCCCAATGGGCTGGACTAGCGGGGGGGCGGATGAGCAGTTCTTC. Full variable domain (rest looked up from reference TRBV7-2 and TRBJ2-1): GAGVSQSPSNKVTEKGKDVELRCDPISGHTALYWYRQSLGQGLEFLIYFQGNSAPDKSGLPSDRFSAERTGGSVSTLTIQRTQQEDSAVYLCASSPMGWTSGGADEQFFGPGTRLTVL.

In DNA form, the CDR3 reads TGTGCCGGCGGGACCTCCTACAATGAGCAGTTCTTC. This codes for CAGGTSYNEQFF. The chain links TRBV15 to TRBJ2-1, with a weak D call TRBD2 (6 bases). Deletions cut 11 bases from V and 0 bases from J, with 8 bases between. This CDR3 is 12 amino acids long. Germline V gene lookup returns CDR1 LNHNV and CDR2 YYDKDF (reference sequence).

The chain employs TRBV19 and TRBJ2-1; D is unresolved. The V and J ends lost 1 base and 2 bases respectively, with 3 bases between them. CDR1 LNHDA and CDR2 SQIVND come from the germline V gene (reference sequence). The CDR3 length is 13 residues. The CDR3 is CASSIVPYNEQFF. The CDR3 DNA sequence: TGTGCCAGTAGTATAGTTCCCTACAATGAGCAGTTCTTC.

The chain employs TRBV5-1 and TRBJ2-3; 8 nucleotides line up with TRBD2. This CDR3 has 20 residues. The V gene end was trimmed by 0 bases and the J gene end by 5 bases; junction bases not matched to a gene: 20. Germline V gene data show CDR1 as SGHRS and CDR2 as YFSETQ. CDR3 DNA sequence: TGCGCCAGCAGCTTGGACGCCCCCGGGGGGGGCCGGCTTATAGGAGATACGCAGTATTTT. It encodes CASSLDAPGGGRLIGDTQYF.

J is TRBJ1-2 and V is TRBV3-1 (or the pseudogene TRBV3-2); D is possibly TRBD1 (6 bases). Germline lookup yields CDR1 LGHDT and CDR2 YNNKEL (reference sequence). The CDR3 loop spans 15 amino acids. V was clipped by 6 bases and J by 4 bases, with 18 bases between them. CDR3 sequence (DNA): TGTGCCAGCAGTCCCACCAGGGGATCCGGCTATGGCTACACCTTC. This codes for CASSPTRGSGYGYTF.

The chain combines TRBV6-2 or TRBV6-3 with TRBJ2-7; possibly TRBD1 or TRBD2 for D (6 bases each). The length of the CDR3 is 14 residues. V was shortened by 4 bases and J by 0 bases, with 10 bases between the two germline ends. The germline V gene has CDR1 MNHEY and CDR2 SVGEGT. The DNA of the CDR3 is TGTGCCAGCAGTTCTCGGGGGCACTCCTACGAGCAGTACTTC. This gives the protein CASSSRGHSYEQYF.

The gene calls are TRBV3-1 (or the pseudogene TRBV3-2) and TRBJ1-5; D might be TRBD1 (5 bases). Germline V gene data show CDR1 as LGHDT and CDR2 as YNNKEL (reference sequence). V was cut by 2 bases and J by 3 bases, with 8 bases left in between. The CDR3 is 14 amino acids. Written as DNA, the CDR3 is TGTGCCAGCAGCCAAACAGGAGACAATCAGCCCCAGCATTTT. This sequence encodes CASSQTGDNQPQHF.